A selection of T cell receptor beta chains follows, all from one sample in a study of cytomegalovirus exposure and HLA in healthy donors. Repertoires were generated with immunoSEQ multiplex PCR, while TCRdb's copy carries only in-frame clones and drops some. The repertoire consists of 190,000 or so clones, with 79% occurring once and the leading ten covering approximately 1.4%. Sample: PBMCs. Receptors originate from a girl between 10 and 17 years old in good health and CMV-seropositive. CDR3s include the opening cysteine and the closing phenylalanine or tryptophan. Each record gives: CDR3 length, V gene, J gene, D gene, clone size, CDR3 protein, CDR3 DNA. D genes are given only for firm matches. Some rows mark clone size as missing; the rest say once, few, many or name a class of expanded clone.

CDR3 length: 16; V gene: TRBV6-7; J gene: TRBJ2-1; D gene: TRBD2; clone size: -; CDR3 protein: CASTELAGGPYNEQFF; CDR3 DNA: TGTGCCAGCACCGAACTAGCGGGGGGGCCCTACAATGAGCAGTTCTTC
CDR3 length: 15; V gene: TRBV7-8; J gene: TRBJ1-2; D gene: -; clone size: -; CDR3 protein: CASSLYDRSESGYTF; CDR3 DNA: TGTGCCAGCAGCCTATACGACAGGTCCGAGTCGGGCTACACCTTC
CDR3 length: 14; V gene: TRBV11-2; J gene: TRBJ1-2; D gene: TRBD1; clone size: -; CDR3 protein: CASSLGQGTYGYTF; CDR3 DNA: TGTGCCAGCAGCTTAGGACAGGGGACCTATGGCTACACCTTC
CDR3 length: 13; V gene: TRBV7-9; J gene: TRBJ2-2; D gene: TRBD2; clone size: once; CDR3 protein: CASSWTSTGELFF; CDR3 DNA: TGTGCCAGCAGCTGGACTAGCACCGGGGAGCTGTTTTTT
CDR3 length: 16; V gene: TRBV27; J gene: TRBJ1-1; D gene: -; clone size: -; CDR3 protein: CASSLGAGTMNTEAFF; CDR3 DNA: TGTGCCAGCAGTTTGGGGGCAGGGACCATGAACACTGAAGCTTTCTTT
CDR3 length: 14; V gene: TRBV5-1; J gene: TRBJ2-1; D gene: TRBD2; clone size: medium-sized; CDR3 protein: CASSSSGGYNEQFF; CDR3 DNA: TGCGCCAGCAGCTCTAGCGGGGGCTACAATGAGCAGTTCTTC
CDR3 length: 15; V gene: TRBV12-5; J gene: TRBJ1-4; D gene: -; clone size: -; CDR3 protein: CASGLVSGTNEKLFF; CDR3 DNA: TGTGCTAGTGGTTTGGTCAGCGGGACTAATGAAAAACTGTTTTTT
CDR3 length: 16; V gene: TRBV4-2; J gene: TRBJ2-1; D gene: TRBD2; clone size: -; CDR3 protein: CASSQASGGAYNEQFF; CDR3 DNA: TGTGCCAGCAGCCAAGCTAGCGGGGGGGCCTACAATGAGCAGTTCTTC
CDR3 length: 11; V gene: TRBV20-1; J gene: TRBJ2-1; D gene: -; clone size: -; CDR3 protein: CSGTSAYEQFF; CDR3 DNA: TGCAGTGGCACTTCTGCGTATGAGCAGTTCTTC
CDR3 length: 17; V gene: TRBV11-3; J gene: TRBJ2-1; D gene: TRBD2; clone size: -; CDR3 protein: CASSPLYGTSGINEQFF; CDR3 DNA: TGTGCCAGCAGCCCCCTGTACGGGACTAGCGGCATCAATGAGCAGTTCTTC
CDR3 length: 16; V gene: TRBV4-2; J gene: TRBJ2-7; D gene: TRBD1; clone size: -; CDR3 protein: CASSFTTGTGSHEQYF; CDR3 DNA: TGTGCCAGCAGCTTTACAACCGGGACAGGGTCCCACGAGCAGTACTTC
CDR3 length: 14; V gene: TRBV9; J gene: TRBJ2-1; D gene: -; clone size: -; CDR3 protein: CASSVGQGGNEQFF; CDR3 DNA: TGTGCCAGCAGCGTAGGACAGGGAGGCAATGAGCAGTTCTTC
CDR3 length: 13; V gene: TRBV5-1; J gene: TRBJ1-1; D gene: -; clone size: -; CDR3 protein: CASRGKQETEAFF; CDR3 DNA: TGCGCCAGCAGGGGGAAACAGGAAACTGAAGCTTTCTTT
CDR3 length: 14; V gene: TRBV11-3; J gene: TRBJ2-3; D gene: -; clone size: -; CDR3 protein: CASSLDPISGTQYF; CDR3 DNA: TGTGCCAGCAGCTTAGATCCGATATCGGGTACGCAGTATTTT
CDR3 length: 17; V gene: TRBV5-6; J gene: TRBJ2-7; D gene: -; clone size: few; CDR3 protein: CASSGRVGQHSSYEQYF; CDR3 DNA: TGTGCCAGCAGCGGGCGAGTAGGACAGCATAGCTCCTACGAGCAGTACTTC
CDR3 length: 16; V gene: TRBV7-6; J gene: TRBJ2-5; D gene: TRBD2; clone size: -; CDR3 protein: CASSPRAGGPQETQYF; CDR3 DNA: TGTGCCAGCAGCCCACGCGCGGGGGGGCCCCAAGAGACCCAGTACTTC
CDR3 length: 14; V gene: TRBV5-4; J gene: TRBJ2-3; D gene: -; clone size: -; CDR3 protein: CASSLAGSGDTQYF; CDR3 DNA: TGTGCCAGCAGCTTGGCAGGTTCAGGCGATACGCAGTATTTT
CDR3 length: 16; V gene: TRBV5-4; J gene: TRBJ2-3; D gene: TRBD2; clone size: -; CDR3 protein: CASSSELAGSTDTQYF; CDR3 DNA: TGTGCCAGCAGCTCCGAACTAGCGGGTAGCACAGATACGCAGTATTTT
CDR3 length: 17; V gene: TRBV15; J gene: TRBJ2-1; D gene: TRBD2; clone size: -; CDR3 protein: CATSRDRRPSGRNEQFF; CDR3 DNA: TGTGCCACCAGCAGAGATCGTAGGCCTAGCGGGAGAAATGAGCAGTTCTTC
CDR3 length: 12; V gene: TRBV10-2; J gene: TRBJ2-7; D gene: -; clone size: -; CDR3 protein: CASGTLAYEQYF; CDR3 DNA: TGCGCCAGTGGGACACTGGCCTACGAGCAGTACTTC
CDR3 length: 14; V gene: TRBV5-8; J gene: TRBJ1-3; D gene: -; clone size: -; CDR3 protein: CASSKAGVGNTIYF; CDR3 DNA: TGTGCCAGCTCGAAGGCAGGGGTCGGAAACACCATATATTTT
CDR3 length: 15; V gene: TRBV27; J gene: TRBJ2-3; D gene: TRBD2; clone size: -; CDR3 protein: CASSLTSGWTDTQYF; CDR3 DNA: TGTGCCAGCAGCCTGACTAGCGGGTGGACAGATACGCAGTATTTT
CDR3 length: 15; V gene: TRBV6-5; J gene: TRBJ1-3; D gene: -; clone size: -; CDR3 protein: CASRPPGSSGNTIYF; CDR3 DNA: TGTGCCAGCAGACCCCCAGGGTCCTCTGGAAACACCATATATTTT
CDR3 length: 14; V gene: TRBV5-1; J gene: TRBJ2-7; D gene: TRBD1; clone size: -; CDR3 protein: CASSVGAGGYEQYF; CDR3 DNA: TGCGCCAGCAGCGTGGGGGCAGGGGGCTACGAGCAGTACTTC
CDR3 length: 15; V gene: TRBV7-9; J gene: TRBJ1-2; D gene: TRBD1; clone size: -; CDR3 protein: CASSSTAGTVYGYTF; CDR3 DNA: TGTGCCAGCAGCTCGACCGCCGGGACAGTCTATGGCTACACCTTC
CDR3 length: 17; V gene: TRBV5-1; J gene: TRBJ1-1; D gene: TRBD1; clone size: -; CDR3 protein: CASSTQDRVGSFTEAFF; CDR3 DNA: TGCGCCAGCAGCACACAAGACAGGGTAGGGTCGTTCACTGAAGCTTTCTTT
CDR3 length: 12; V gene: TRBV18; J gene: TRBJ2-5; D gene: -; clone size: -; CDR3 protein: CASSSESETQYF; CDR3 DNA: TGTGCCAGCTCTTCTGAGTCAGAGACCCAGTACTTC
CDR3 length: 14; V gene: TRBV30; J gene: TRBJ1-1; D gene: TRBD1; clone size: -; CDR3 protein: CAWRGQGAGTEAFF; CDR3 DNA: TGTGCCTGGAGGGGACAGGGTGCTGGCACTGAAGCTTTCTTT
CDR3 length: 15; V gene: TRBV2; J gene: TRBJ1-5; D gene: -; clone size: -; CDR3 protein: CASNREIGHNQPQHF; CDR3 DNA: TGTGCCAGCAACAGGGAAATAGGGCACAATCAGCCCCAGCATTTT
CDR3 length: 17; V gene: TRBV7-9; J gene: TRBJ2-2; D gene: -; clone size: -; CDR3 protein: CASSLSRARLNTGELFF; CDR3 DNA: TGTGCCAGCAGCTTATCCAGGGCCCGACTTAACACCGGGGAGCTGTTTTTT
CDR3 length: 13; V gene: TRBV7-7; J gene: TRBJ2-2; D gene: TRBD2; clone size: -; CDR3 protein: CASRGLAAGELFF; CDR3 DNA: TGTGCCAGCAGGGGTCTAGCGGCCGGGGAGCTGTTTTTT
CDR3 length: 20; V gene: TRBV5-1; J gene: TRBJ2-5; D gene: TRBD2; clone size: -; CDR3 protein: CASSLVVGGGGAPIQETQYF; CDR3 DNA: TGCGCCAGCAGCTTGGTTGTAGGCGGGGGAGGCGCTCCTATCCAAGAGACCCAGTACTTC
CDR3 length: 14; V gene: TRBV27; J gene: TRBJ1-1; D gene: -; clone size: -; CDR3 protein: CASSFLQGNTEAFF; CDR3 DNA: TGTGCCAGCAGTTTCCTACAGGGGAACACTGAAGCTTTCTTT
CDR3 length: 14; V gene: TRBV10-2; J gene: TRBJ1-6; D gene: TRBD1; clone size: -; CDR3 protein: CASEDRSNNSPLHF; CDR3 DNA: TGCGCCAGCGAGGACAGGTCAAATAATTCACCCCTCCACTTT
CDR3 length: 14; V gene: TRBV7-6; J gene: TRBJ2-7; D gene: TRBD1; clone size: -; CDR3 protein: CASSLRDRSYEQYF; CDR3 DNA: TGTGCCAGCAGCTTACGGGACAGATCCTACGAGCAGTACTTC
CDR3 length: 14; V gene: TRBV10-3; J gene: TRBJ2-7; D gene: TRBD1; clone size: -; CDR3 protein: CAISISGTGAEQYF; CDR3 DNA: TGTGCCATCAGTATTTCCGGGACAGGGGCCGAGCAGTACTTC
CDR3 length: 17; V gene: TRBV10-3; J gene: TRBJ2-3; D gene: TRBD2; clone size: -; CDR3 protein: CAISESWSGGAADTQYF; CDR3 DNA: TGTGCCATCAGTGAGTCATGGAGCGGGGGGGCTGCAGATACGCAGTATTTT
CDR3 length: 15; V gene: TRBV30; J gene: TRBJ1-1; D gene: -; clone size: -; CDR3 protein: CAWSGTVFVNTEAFF; CDR3 DNA: TGTGCCTGGTCCGGGACTGTCTTCGTGAACACTGAAGCTTTCTTT
CDR3 length: 14; V gene: TRBV2; J gene: TRBJ2-2; D gene: TRBD2; clone size: -; CDR3 protein: CASSGGPNTGELFF; CDR3 DNA: TGTGCCAGTAGCGGGGGACCGAACACCGGGGAGCTGTTTTTT
CDR3 length: 16; V gene: TRBV7-8; J gene: TRBJ2-5; D gene: -; clone size: -; CDR3 protein: CASSPLRAGVVETQYF; CDR3 DNA: TGTGCCAGCAGCCCCCTAAGGGCAGGGGTAGTGGAGACCCAGTACTTC
CDR3 length: 15; V gene: TRBV4-1; J gene: TRBJ1-2; D gene: -; clone size: -; CDR3 protein: CASSQESNINYGYTF; CDR3 DNA: TGCGCCAGCAGCCAAGAGAGTAATATTAACTATGGCTACACCTTC
CDR3 length: 10; V gene: TRBV30; J gene: TRBJ1-1; D gene: -; clone size: -; CDR3 protein: CAWAVRFAFF; CDR3 DNA: TGTGCCTGGGCGGTAAGATTTGCTTTCTTT
CDR3 length: 15; V gene: TRBV4-3; J gene: TRBJ1-5; D gene: TRBD1; clone size: -; CDR3 protein: CASSQETGGYQPQHF; CDR3 DNA: TGCGCCAGCAGCCAGGAAACAGGGGGCTATCAGCCCCAGCATTTT
CDR3 length: 15; V gene: TRBV6-4; J gene: TRBJ2-7; D gene: -; clone size: -; CDR3 protein: CASSPTGNPSYEQYF; CDR3 DNA: TGTGCCAGCAGTCCTACAGGCAACCCCTCCTACGAGCAGTACTTC
CDR3 length: 13; V gene: TRBV19; J gene: TRBJ1-1; D gene: TRBD1; clone size: -; CDR3 protein: CASSIVNRGEAFF; CDR3 DNA: TGTGCCAGTAGTATTGTGAACAGGGGAGAAGCTTTCTTT
CDR3 length: 15; V gene: TRBV9; J gene: TRBJ2-6; D gene: -; clone size: -; CDR3 protein: CASSVGGGAANVLTF; CDR3 DNA: TGTGCCAGCAGCGTAGGCGGTGGGGCGGCCAACGTCCTGACTTTC
CDR3 length: 14; V gene: TRBV5-8; J gene: TRBJ2-1; D gene: -; clone size: -; CDR3 protein: CASSFDSSYNEQFF; CDR3 DNA: TGTGCCAGCAGCTTCGACAGCTCCTACAATGAGCAGTTCTTC
CDR3 length: 14; V gene: TRBV21-1; J gene: TRBJ2-5; D gene: -; clone size: -; CDR3 protein: CASSKVEPLETQYF; CDR3 DNA: TGTGCCAGCAGCAAGGTGGAGCCGTTAGAGACCCAGTACTTC
CDR3 length: 18; V gene: TRBV7-4; J gene: TRBJ2-6; D gene: -; clone size: once; CDR3 protein: CASSLEAGSVAGANVLTF; CDR3 DNA: TGTGCCAGCAGCTTAGAGGCAGGGTCGGTCGCTGGGGCCAACGTCCTGACTTTC
CDR3 length: 14; V gene: TRBV10-3; J gene: TRBJ2-7; D gene: -; clone size: -; CDR3 protein: CAISESNRAYEQYF; CDR3 DNA: TGTGCCATCAGTGAGTCCAACAGGGCCTACGAGCAGTACTTC